The 4 T cell receptor beta chains in this list originate from one sample, sequenced in a study of early T cells in non-severe SARS-CoV-2 infection. From the 5' RACE reads, TCRdb called clonotypes with MiXCR, one entry per CDR3 protein. The data show about 76,000 distinct CDR3 sequences, around 15% seen once. The sequenced material came from whole blood. These receptors all stem from an adult who was a healthcare worker with PCR-confirmed SARS-CoV-2 infection or an uninfected control (not recorded which).

This clonotype was detected many times. V usage is TRBV6-1 and J usage is TRBJ1-5, with a weak D call TRBD1 (6 bases). Trimming shortened V by 8 bases and J by 3 bases, and 14 bases separated the two germline ends. Germline CDR1 reads MNHNS; CDR2 reads SASEGT. The CDR3 sequence is 14 residues long. The CDR3 is CASGGHGYNQPQHF. The CDR3 bases are TGTGCCAGCGGGGGGCACGGATACAATCAGCCCCAGCATTTT.

A few counts support this clonotype. This chain joins TRBV7-9 and TRBJ2-5; possible D gene TRBD1, 5 bases. Germline lookup yields CDR1 SEHNR and CDR2 FQNEAQ (reference sequence). V lost 4 bases, J lost 5 bases, and 8 bases lay in between. The CDR3 spans 12 residues. In DNA, the CDR3 is TGTGCCAGCAGCTCGCAGGGCGAGACCCAGTACTTC. It specifies CASSSQGETQYF.

This clonotype has more than one count but fewer than ten. This chain uses TRBV28 with TRBJ2-1; unclear D gene. Germline assignment: CDR1 MDHEN and CDR2 SYDVKM. CDR3 size: 10 residues. V was shortened by 5 bases and J by 8 bases, with 4 bases between the two germline ends. The CDR3 nucleotides are TGTGCCAGCAGTAGGTATGAGCAGTTCTTC. It encodes CASSRYEQFF.

This clonotype came up a few times. The chain employs TRBV7-2 and TRBJ2-5; TRBD2 is a possible D gene (6 bases). This CDR3 contains 16 residues. V was cut by 1 base and J by 2 bases, with 14 bases left in between. Per the germline V gene, CDR1 is SGHTA and CDR2 is FQGNSA. The CDR3: CASSLGGLPSQETQYF. The CDR3 region has the DNA TGTGCCAGCAGCTTAGGCGGACTACCCAGTCAAGAGACCCAGTACTTC.